The 4 T cell receptor beta chains presented below share a single source sample, sequenced in a study of blood T cell repertoires in COVID-19. Repertoires were generated with immunoSEQ multiplex PCR, while TCRdb's copy carries only in-frame clones and drops some. Among a few hundred thousand clones listed, around 87% were seen once. Sequencing was performed on peripheral blood. The source of these receptors is a woman aged 45-60 years with acute or convalescent COVID-19.

V gene TRBV4-1 combines with J gene TRBJ2-3; no firm D call. Germline CDR1 reads MGHRA; CDR2 reads YSYEKL. This CDR3 is 13 amino acids long. V lost 1 base and J 4 bases, leaving 6 bases between the germline ends. The CDR3 here is CASSQGGPDTQYF. CDR3 sequence (DNA): TGCGCCAGCAGCCAAGGCGGTCCAGATACGCAGTATTTT.

The chain is built from TRBV3-1 (or the pseudogene TRBV3-2) and TRBJ1-1, with 9 bases aligning to TRBD1. Germline CDR1 reads LGHDT; CDR2 reads YNNKEL (reference sequence). This CDR3 comprises 15 residues. V gave up 4 bases and J gave up 4 bases; unmatched junction bases: 7. The chain's CDR3 is CASSPGTGMGTEAFF. CDR3 DNA sequence: TGTGCCAGCAGCCCGGGGACAGGGATGGGCACTGAAGCTTTCTTT.

V gene TRBV30 combines with J gene TRBJ1-1; D call uncertain. V lost 5 bases to trimming and J lost 5 bases, with 12 bases between them. Per the germline V gene, CDR1 is GTSNPN and CDR2 is SVGIG (reference sequence). This CDR3 comprises 12 residues. The CDR3 reads CAWGLRETEAFF. The CDR3 nucleotides read TGTGCCTGGGGACTCCGGGAAACTGAAGCTTTCTTT.

The CDR3 DNA is TGCAGCGCCCACGGACAGCTAGGGAGCTCCTACAATGAGCAGTTCTTC. It codes for CSAHGQLGSSYNEQFF. This rearrangement joins TRBV29-1 to TRBJ2-1; D might be TRBD1 (6 bases). V lost 7 bases, J lost 0 bases, and 19 bases lay in between. This CDR3 comprises 16 residues. The germline CDR1 and CDR2 sequences are SQVTM and ANQGSEA.